This entry lists 26 T cell receptor beta chains sequenced from one sample in a study of PD-1 blockade in mismatch repair-deficient tumors. Data came from immunoSEQ multiplex PCR; TCRdb stores just in-frame clones and leaves some out. The sample has some 85,000 clones; roughly 80% are singletons. The sample in question was peripheral blood, obtained 44 weeks after starting pembrolizumab. Receptors originate from an adult with mismatch repair-deficient cancer.

The chain is built from TRBV19 and TRBJ1-3; D not resolved. With 10 bases removed from V and 0 bases from J, the gap between germline ends came to 4 bases. Germline V gene data show CDR1 as LNHDA and CDR2 as SQIVND (reference sequence). The length of the CDR3 is 11 residues. This CDR3 reads CATRSGNTIYF. The CDR3 nucleotides read TGTGCCACACGCTCTGGAAACACCATATATTTT.

The chain links TRBV27 to TRBJ1-1; 9 nucleotides line up with TRBD1. The trim removed 9 bases at V and 1 base at J, leaving 9 bases unmatched. Germline V gene sequence: CDR1 MNHEY, CDR2 SMNVEV (reference sequence). The CDR3 has 15 amino acids. The CDR3 loop is CASKSDRGRNTEAFF. CDR3 coding DNA: TGTGCCAGTAAATCCGACAGGGGGAGGAACACTGAAGCTTTCTTT.

This chain links TRBV30 with TRBJ1-1; D is perhaps TRBD1 (6 bases). Trimming left V 5 bases short and J 2 bases short, with 12 bases between. Germline V gene lookup returns CDR1 GTSNPN and CDR2 SVGIG (reference sequence). CDR3 length: 13 residues. Written as DNA, the CDR3 is TGTGCCTGGCGCTTACAGGGAAACACTGAAGCTTTCTTT. It translates to CAWRLQGNTEAFF.

This chain uses TRBV29-1 with TRBJ2-6; D gene ambiguous. The CDR3 has 13 amino acids. Deletions cut 4 bases from V and 3 bases from J, with 7 bases between. Germline lookup yields CDR1 SQVTM and CDR2 ANQGSEA. Here the CDR3 DNA reads TGCAGCGTTGCTGACGATGGGGCCAACGTCCTGACTTTC. Protein sequence: CSVADDGANVLTF.

This clone was counted only a few times. This chain uses TRBV6-1 with TRBJ1-5; D not certain. The CDR3 sequence is 14 residues long. The germline V and J ends were trimmed by 3 bases and 6 bases, with 12 bases remaining between them. Germline assignment: CDR1 MNHNS and CDR2 SASEGT. CDR3 DNA sequence: TGTGCCAGCAGTGAGATTAGGGTCGGTCAGCCCCAGCATTTT. This translates into CASSEIRVGQPQHF.

The chain uses TRBV5-1 and TRBJ2-1; 10 bases line up with TRBD2. V was pared by 0 bases and J by 8 bases, with 11 bases of the junction left unmatched. Germline V gene sequence: CDR1 SGHRS, CDR2 YFSETQ. The CDR3 consists of 17 residues. CDR3 sequence (DNA): TGCGCCAGCAGCTTGGACGGGTTGGCTAGCGGGAGCCATGAGCAGTTCTTC. Protein product: CASSLDGLASGSHEQFF. The full variable domain, rest sourced from reference TRBV5-1 and TRBJ2-1, is KAGVTQTPRYLIKTRGQQVTLSCSPISGHRSVSWYQQTPGQGLQFLFEYFSETQRNKGNFPGRFSGRQFSNSRSEMNVSTLELGDSALYLCASSLDGLASGSHEQFFGPGTRLTVL.

The chain carries TRBV7-3 and TRBJ2-2, with 10 bases matching TRBD2. V shed 5 bases, J shed 2 bases, and the junction held 5 bases outside the gene matches. Germline V CDR1 and CDR2: SGHTA, FQGTGA. The CDR3 sequence is 16 residues long. The CDR3 protein is CASSKAGGPNTGELFF. The CDR3 region has the DNA TGTGCCAGCAGCAAAGCGGGAGGGCCAAACACCGGGGAGCTGTTTTTT.

V is TRBV19 and J is TRBJ2-3; no clear D gene. Deletions cut 1 base from V and 0 bases from J, with 11 bases between. The CDR3 is 16 amino acids. Germline-derived CDR1 and CDR2 are LNHDA and SQIVND (reference sequence). DNA for the CDR3: TGTGCCAGTAGTATAGGAGAAACACTGAGCACAGATACGCAGTATTTT. It is translated as CASSIGETLSTDTQYF.

The chain links TRBV14 to TRBJ2-3, with 8 bases identical to TRBD1. J lost 1 base, V lost 4 bases, and 1 base had no gene match. Germline V gene lookup returns CDR1 SGHDN and CDR2 FVKESK. The CDR3 has 14 amino acids. The chain's CDR3 is CASSPTGGTDTQYF. The CDR3 DNA is TGTGCCAGCAGCCCGACAGGGGGCACAGATACGCAGTATTTT.

This sequence joins TRBV7-9 and TRBJ2-5, with D unresolved. V was pared by 1 base and J by 11 bases, with 8 bases between. Per germline, CDR1 SEHNR and CDR2 FQNEAQ (reference sequence). This CDR3 has 11 residues. CDR3 DNA: TGTGCCAGCAGCTTAGTGTTGCAGCAGTACTTC. Translated: CASSLVLQQYF.

This chain uses TRBV4-1 with TRBJ2-7; D gene unclear. The V end lost 4 bases, the J end lost 4 bases, and 11 bases lay between the germline ends. Germline CDR1 and CDR2: MGHRA and YSYEKL. The CDR3 runs to 13 residues. CDR3 in amino acids: CASSPTTRYEQYF. As DNA, the CDR3 is TGCGCCAGCAGCCCGACAACGCGGTACGAGCAGTACTTC.

The rearrangement uses TRBV9 and TRBJ2-7, with D maybe TRBD2 (6 bases). V was cut by 2 bases and J by 7 bases, with 16 bases left in between. Looked up from germline, CDR1 is SGDLS and CDR2 is YYNGEE. The CDR3 length is 14 residues. The CDR3 is CASSVDGAGGEQYF. CDR3 in DNA: TGTGCCAGCAGCGTCGACGGAGCTGGGGGGGAGCAGTACTTC.

The chain links TRBV28 to TRBJ1-4, with D tentatively TRBD1 (6 bases). Trimming pared 7 bases from V and 6 bases from J, leaving 18 bases between. This CDR3 is 15 amino acids long. Germline V gene data show CDR1 as MDHEN and CDR2 as SYDVKM. In DNA form, the CDR3 reads TGTGCCAGCAATAAAATGGGGGGCGCTTATGAAAAACTGTTTTTT. It codes for CASNKMGGAYEKLFF.

This clone has just a few counts. The chain combines TRBV9 with TRBJ2-1, with 11 nucleotides matching TRBD2. CDR3 size: 16 residues. Germline-derived CDR1 and CDR2 are SGDLS and YYNGEE. The V segment lost 0 bases and the J segment 7 bases; nucleotides outside the gene matches: 6. The CDR3: CASSVVLAGGINEQFF. CDR3 nucleotides: TGTGCCAGCAGCGTAGTTCTAGCGGGAGGTATAAATGAGCAGTTCTTC.

CDR3 in amino acids: CASSATSTATYEQYF. CDR3 in DNA: TGTGCCAGCAGCGCGACTAGCACTGCTACCTACGAGCAGTACTTC. The rearrangement uses TRBV7-6 and TRBJ2-7, with 7 bases that match TRBD2. This CDR3 has 15 amino acids. Germline CDR1 reads SGHVS; CDR2 reads FNYEAQ. V lost 5 bases and J lost 2; bases outside the gene matches: 9.

This chain connects TRBV25-1 to TRBJ2-1; 9 bases are a match to TRBD2. Germline V CDR1 and CDR2: MGHDK, SYGVNS. The ends lost 6 bases at V and 6 bases at J; junction bases unmatched: 12. The CDR3 is 16 residues long. The DNA for the CDR3 is TGTGCCAGCAGCGCCTTTCGGAGCGGGAGGTTCAATGAGCAGTTCTTC. Its translation is CASSAFRSGRFNEQFF.

The chain is built from TRBV5-5 and TRBJ2-7; 9 bases map to TRBD1. Germline CDR1 is SGHKS and CDR2 is YYEKEE (reference sequence). With V trimmed by 4 bases and J by 6 bases, 14 bases remained unmatched. The CDR3 consists of 16 residues. CDR3 sequence: CASSPLLRTGVAEQYF. The CDR3 DNA follows: TGTGCCAGCAGCCCTTTACTCCGGACAGGGGTAGCCGAGCAGTACTTC.

Here the CDR3 DNA reads TGCAGCGTTGTAGGGGGGACTAGCGGACTCAGGGATACGCAGTATTTT. Translation: CSVVGGTSGLRDTQYF. The V call is TRBV29-1, the J call TRBJ2-3, with 11 nucleotides matching TRBD2. With V trimmed by 4 bases and J by 6 bases, 12 bases remained unmatched. CDR1 is SQVTM, CDR2 ANQGSEA, per germline. The CDR3 has 16 amino acids.

This CDR3 is CASSPGTDYGYTF. The CDR3 bases are TGTGCCAGCTCACCAGGGACCGACTATGGCTACACCTTC. This rearrangement joins TRBV18 to TRBJ1-2; a weak D match, TRBD1 (5 bases). The V end was cut by 2 bases, the J end by 3 bases, with 7 bases between. The CDR3 totals 13 residues. Germline CDR1 is KGHSH and CDR2 is LQKENI.

This chain joins TRBV9 and TRBJ1-4; 9 bases match TRBD1. The CDR3 has 14 residues. Germline V gene sequence: CDR1 SGDLS, CDR2 YYNGEE. J was trimmed by 5 bases and V by 3 bases; bases with no gene match: 2. The CDR3 DNA follows: TGTGCCAGCAGCGGACAGGGGGGAAATGAAAAACTGTTTTTT. It translates to CASSGQGGNEKLFF.

This clone came up a few times. The rearrangement uses TRBV30 and TRBJ1-5; 7 nucleotides agree with TRBD1. The CDR3 is 14 residues long. Germline trimming cut 3 bases from V and 5 bases from J; bases unmatched to any gene: 7. Germline lookup yields CDR1 GTSNPN and CDR2 SVGIG (reference sequence). The CDR3 region is CAWSQTGLDQPQHF. DNA for the CDR3: TGTGCCTGGAGCCAGACAGGGTTGGATCAGCCCCAGCATTTT.

The V gene is TRBV5-4, the J gene TRBJ2-5, with TRBD2 matching over 14 bases. CDR1 is SGHNT, CDR2 YYREEE, per germline (reference sequence). The CDR3 spans 16 residues. J gave up 3 bases and V 3 bases, and 4 bases lay outside the gene matches. CDR3 protein: CASSSRLAGGKETQYF. The CDR3 bases are TGTGCCAGCAGCTCACGACTAGCGGGAGGGAAAGAGACCCAGTACTTC.

V gene TRBV28 combines with J gene TRBJ1-3; D not resolved. The germline gives CDR1 MDHEN, CDR2 SYDVKM. The length of the CDR3 is 15 residues. V lost 3 bases and J 0 bases, leaving 9 bases between the germline ends. As DNA, the CDR3 is TGTGCCAGCAGTTTCCCGCGATACTCTGGAAACACCATATATTTT. It codes for CASSFPRYSGNTIYF.

This rearrangement joins TRBV27 to TRBJ1-2, with D possibly matching TRBD1 (6 bases). The length of the CDR3 is 15 residues. V dropped 0 bases and J dropped 8 bases, with 16 bases sitting between them. Germline V lookup: CDR1 MNHEY, CDR2 SMNVEV (reference sequence). CDR3 DNA: TGTGCCAGCAGTTTATCGAAACGGGGGGCTGGGGGCTACACCTTC. Its protein product is CASSLSKRGAGGYTF.

The chain carries TRBV2 and TRBJ2-5; 10 bases map to TRBD1. This CDR3 is built from 13 residues. Trimming took 4 bases from V and 4 from J; bases not matched to a gene: 0. The germline V gene encodes CDR1 SNHLY and CDR2 FYNNEI. In DNA form, the CDR3 reads TGTGCCAGCAGTGGGACAGGGGGAGAGACCCAGTACTTC. It codes for CASSGTGGETQYF.

Here the CDR3 reads CASSPRLQETQYF. The CDR3 DNA sequence: TGTGCCAGCAGCCCCCGACTCCAAGAGACCCAGTACTTC. This sequence joins TRBV11-3 and TRBJ2-5; the D is unclear. Trimming took off 5 bases at V and 1 base at J, with 8 bases between the two ends. Germline CDR1 is SGHNT and CDR2 is YENEEA. There are 13 residues in the CDR3.